This passage covers 30 T cell receptor beta chains from one sample sequenced in a study of T cell repertoires and HLA-DP antigens. Clones were read by immunoSEQ multiplex PCR, and TCRdb kept only the in-frame ones, dropping some. The sample has around 100,000 clones; more than 85% are singletons. These receptors' targets are unknown. The sample consisted of CD4+ T cells from PBMCs. The receptors derive from a woman aged 18-30 years in good health and CMV-seronegative.

The rearrangement uses TRBV27 and TRBJ2-1; D may be TRBD2 (6 bases). This CDR3 has 18 residues. Trimming took 3 bases from V and 0 from J, leaving 18 bases between them. From germline, CDR1 is MNHEY and CDR2 SMNVEV (reference sequence). The CDR3 sequence: CASSFQGRTTSSYNEQFF. As DNA, the CDR3 is TGTGCCAGCAGTTTCCAAGGACGGACTACCAGCTCCTACAATGAGCAGTTCTTC.

CDR3 amino acids: CASSPQGYYNEQFF. Written as DNA, the CDR3 is TGTGCCAGCAGTCCTCAAGGTTACTACAATGAGCAGTTCTTC. The chain is built from TRBV27 and TRBJ2-1; D is unclear. The germline V gene has CDR1 MNHEY and CDR2 SMNVEV (reference sequence). CDR3 length: 14 residues. Trimming left V 5 bases short and J 3 bases short, with 11 bases between.

The chain carries TRBV5-6 and TRBJ1-1, with 10 bases matching TRBD1. Trimming removed 4 bases from V and 2 bases from J; junction bases left unmatched: 14. Germline CDR1 SGHDT, CDR2 YYEEEE. The CDR3 totals 18 residues. DNA for the CDR3: TGTGCCAGCAGCCTGGCCTCTAGGGGACAGGGGCCCAACACTGAAGCTTTCTTT. Protein product: CASSLASRGQGPNTEAFF.

The rearrangement joins TRBV7-3 to TRBJ2-1; 14 bases agree with TRBD2. The CDR3 runs to 17 residues. CDR1 SGHTA and CDR2 FQGTGA come from the germline V gene. Losses at the gene ends were 2 bases for V and 5 bases for J; bases not matched to a gene: 5. The CDR3 nucleotides are TGTGCCAGCAGCTTATTCCGACTAGCGGGGGGGCACAATGAGCAGTTCTTC. Amino acid sequence: CASSLFRLAGGHNEQFF.

The chain links TRBV5-4 to TRBJ1-4, with a possible D match to TRBD1 (5 bases). Trimming removed 0 bases from V and 8 bases from J, with 8 bases in between. The CDR3 is made up of 13 amino acids. Germline assignment: CDR1 SGHNT and CDR2 YYREEE (reference sequence). The CDR3 DNA is TGTGCCAGCAGCTTGGACGGGGCGGAAAAACTGTTTTTT. It is translated as CASSLDGAEKLFF. Complete variable domain (other parts from reference TRBV5-4 and TRBJ1-4): ETGVTQSPTHLIKTRGQQVTLRCSSQSGHNTVSWYQQALGQGPQFIFQYYREEENGRGNFPPRFSGLQFPNYSSELNVNALELDDSALYLCASSLDGAEKLFFGSGTQLSVL.

The gene calls are TRBV2 and TRBJ2-4; no reliable D call. V was pared by 4 bases and J by 0 bases, with 19 bases between. The CDR3 runs 18 residues. The V gene's germline CDR1 is SNHLY and CDR2 FYNNEI. CDR3 sequence reads: CASSAPINRILAKNIQYF. The CDR3 nucleotides are TGTGCCAGCAGTGCCCCGATAAACAGAATTCTAGCCAAAAACATTCAGTACTTC.

This chain links TRBV28 with TRBJ1-5, with D unclear. The CDR3 runs 15 residues. Trimming removed 6 bases from V and 3 bases from J, with 15 bases in between. Germline values: CDR1 MDHEN, CDR2 SYDVKM. Written as DNA, the CDR3 is TGTGCCAGCAGCGCTCTAAGGGTTTCCAATCAGCCCCAGCATTTT. It is translated as CASSALRVSNQPQHF.

The chain couples TRBV7-2 to TRBJ1-1; D uncertain. Germline lookup yields CDR1 SGHTA and CDR2 FQGNSA. Trimming cost V 3 bases and J 0 bases, with 8 bases left between them. The CDR3 contains 14 residues. The CDR3 sequence is CASSFSSMNTEAFF. Written as DNA, the CDR3 is TGTGCCAGCAGCTTCTCCTCTATGAACACTGAAGCTTTCTTT.

This chain uses TRBV18 with TRBJ1-1; D gene unclear. The germline V gene encodes CDR1 KGHSH and CDR2 LQKENI. V was clipped by 2 bases and J by 2 bases, with 12 bases between them. The CDR3 extends over 15 amino acids. The CDR3 nucleotides are TGTGCCAGCTCACCAGGGTGGCAGGTAAACACTGAAGCTTTCTTT. This encodes CASSPGWQVNTEAFF.

This chain links TRBV5-1 with TRBJ2-3; D not resolved. Germline CDR1 is SGHRS and CDR2 is YFSETQ. With 6 bases removed from V and 3 bases from J, the gap between germline ends came to 11 bases. The CDR3 spans 13 residues. The CDR3 DNA reads TGCGCCAGCACCATTAAAAGTACAGATACGCAGTATTTT. It specifies CASTIKSTDTQYF.

This clone has a single count. The genes are TRBV7-9 and TRBJ1-1, with TRBD1 as a possible D gene (5 bases). CDR1 is SEHNR, CDR2 FQNEAQ, per germline (reference sequence). The V gene lost 5 bases and the J gene lost 0 bases, with 7 bases spanning the gap. The CDR3 runs 13 residues. CDR3 loop: CASSPRVNTEAFF. CDR3 DNA: TGTGCCAGCAGCCCCAGGGTGAACACTGAAGCTTTCTTT.

The chain joins TRBV10-3 to TRBJ1-1; TRBD1 matches at 7 bases. The junction had 15 bases not matched to a gene; V was cut back by 6 bases and J by 8 bases. Germline CDR1 ENHRY, CDR2 SYGVKD. The CDR3 is 15 amino acids. The CDR3 DNA sequence: TGTGCCATCAGCTCACCTGTGGGACAGCGCACCGAAGCTTTCTTT. Translated, it gives CAISSPVGQRTEAFF.

The chain uses TRBV5-1 and TRBJ2-5, with D possibly matching TRBD1 (6 bases). CDR3 length equals 13 residues. Trimming took 3 bases from V and 4 from J, leaving 10 bases between them. Germline lookup yields CDR1 SGHRS and CDR2 YFSETQ. This CDR3 reads CASSYGQRETQYF. The CDR3 nucleotides read TGCGCCAGCAGCTACGGACAGAGAGAGACCCAGTACTTC.

The chain employs TRBV4-1 and TRBJ2-5; 10 bases fit TRBD2. This CDR3 has 16 amino acids. Germline CDR1 and CDR2: MGHRA and YSYEKL. With V trimmed by 4 bases and J by 5 bases, 10 bases remained unmatched. CDR3 protein: CASSPSSGGGMETQYF. CDR3 nucleotides: TGCGCCAGCAGCCCATCCAGCGGGGGGGGGATGGAGACCCAGTACTTC.

The chain employs TRBV18 and TRBJ1-2, with a weak D call TRBD1 (5 bases). V lost 3 bases and J lost 4, with 15 bases in between. CDR3 length equals 15 residues. Germline-derived CDR1 and CDR2 are KGHSH and LQKENI. CDR3 DNA: TGTGCCAGCTCACCCTCGGCCGACAGATTCTATGGCTACACCTTC. This sequence encodes CASSPSADRFYGYTF. The variable domain in full, with the rest retrieved from reference TRBV18 and TRBJ1-2, is NAGVMQNPRHLVRRRGQEARLRCSPMKGHSHVYWYRQLPEEGLKFMVYLQKENIIDESGMPKERFSAEFPKEGPSILRIQQVVRGDSAAYFCASSPSADRFYGYTFGSGTRLTVV.

This chain joins TRBV7-3 and TRBJ2-2; 9 nucleotides agree with TRBD2. V was clipped by 5 bases and J by 5 bases; unmatched bases: 9. There are 16 residues in the CDR3. The germline gives CDR1 SGHTA, CDR2 FQGTGA. The CDR3 nucleotides are TGTGCCAGCAGCCGCCTTCTAGCGGGAAGGACCGGGGAGCTGTTTTTT. Protein: CASSRLLAGRTGELFF.

This chain connects TRBV19 to TRBJ2-2; TRBD2 matches at 8 bases. The CDR3 runs to 16 residues. Germline CDR1 and CDR2: LNHDA and SQIVND (reference sequence). V was pared by 6 bases and J by 2 bases, with 8 bases of the junction left unmatched. The DNA for the CDR3 is TGTGCCAGTAGGACCGGGACTAGAAGAAACACCGGGGAGCTGTTTTTT. Its protein is CASRTGTRRNTGELFF.

The J gene is TRBJ1-1, the V gene TRBV18; TRBD1 matches 7 bases. Germline-derived CDR1 and CDR2 are KGHSH and LQKENI. The CDR3 runs to 14 residues. V lost 5 bases, J lost 4 bases, and 7 bases stayed unmatched. CDR3 bases: TGTGCCAGCTCAGCTGTTGACAGGGCCACTGAAGCTTTCTTT. It encodes CASSAVDRATEAFF. The full variable domain, completed using reference TRBV18 and TRBJ1-1, is NAGVMQNPRHLVRRRGQEARLRCSPMKGHSHVYWYRQLPEEGLKFMVYLQKENIIDESGMPKERFSAEFPKEGPSILRIQQVVRGDSAAYFCASSAVDRATEAFFGQGTRLTVV.

The chain recombines TRBV7-3 with TRBJ2-1; D might be TRBD1 (6 bases). This CDR3 has 13 amino acids. Germline V lookup: CDR1 SGHTA, CDR2 FQGTGA. Trimming shortened V by 5 bases and J by 5 bases, and 10 bases separated the two germline ends. The CDR3 loop is CASSRTDNNEQFF. CDR3 nucleotides: TGTGCCAGCAGCCGGACAGACAACAATGAGCAGTTCTTC.

The chain has TRBV5-4 and TRBJ2-5; 9 bases agree with TRBD1. This CDR3 spans 15 amino acids. From germline, CDR1 is SGHNT and CDR2 YYREEE (reference sequence). V shed 4 bases, J shed 1 base, and the junction held 5 bases outside the gene matches. CDR3 sequence (DNA): TGTGCCAGCAGCCGGACAGGGGACCCCCAAGAGACCCAGTACTTC. Translation: CASSRTGDPQETQYF.

The rearrangement uses TRBV11-2 and TRBJ2-3, with 9 bases matching TRBD1. V gave up 4 bases and J gave up 2 bases; unmatched junction bases: 4. The CDR3 consists of 15 residues. From germline, CDR1 is SGHAT and CDR2 FQNNGV. As DNA, the CDR3 is TGTGCCAGCAGCTCAGGGACAGGGAACACAGATACGCAGTATTTT. The encoded protein is CASSSGTGNTDTQYF.

The chain combines TRBV5-1 with TRBJ1-1, with TRBD1 identical over 10 bases. J was trimmed by 4 bases and V by 4 bases; bases with no gene match: 7. The CDR3 loop spans 15 amino acids. CDR1 is SGHRS and CDR2 is YFSETQ in the germline V gene. CDR3 loop: CASSDGTGDSTEAFF. Here the CDR3 DNA reads TGCGCCAGCAGCGATGGGACAGGGGATAGCACTGAAGCTTTCTTT.

V gene TRBV10-3 combines with J gene TRBJ2-3; 8 positions match TRBD1. The CDR3 extends over 14 amino acids. Trimming took 6 bases from V and 0 from J; bases not matched to a gene: 2. From germline, CDR1 is ENHRY and CDR2 SYGVKD. CDR3 amino acids: CAISQGASTDTQYF. For the CDR3, the DNA is TGTGCCATCAGCCAGGGGGCTAGCACAGATACGCAGTATTTT.

This sequence joins TRBV19 and TRBJ2-1; 10 bases line up with TRBD2. Germline values: CDR1 LNHDA, CDR2 SQIVND (reference sequence). This CDR3 has 17 amino acids. Trimming took 3 bases from V and 6 from J; bases not matched to a gene: 11. This CDR3 reads CASSIRFLAGEINEQFF. CDR3 nucleotides: TGTGCCAGTAGTATTAGGTTTCTAGCGGGGGAAATCAATGAGCAGTTCTTC.

The chain is built from TRBV5-4 and TRBJ1-1, with TRBD1 matching over 7 bases. The CDR3 covers 14 residues. The V gene's germline CDR1 is SGHNT and CDR2 YYREEE (reference sequence). With V trimmed by 0 bases and J by 8 bases, 7 bases remained unmatched. The CDR3 nucleotides read TGTGCCAGCAGCTTGGCCTACAGGGGCGCAGAAGCTTTCTTT. It codes for CASSLAYRGAEAFF.

This chain joins TRBV6-5 and TRBJ2-3; unclear D gene. The V end lost 5 bases, the J end lost 1 base, and 7 bases lay between the germline ends. Germline V gene lookup returns CDR1 MNHEY and CDR2 SVGAGI. The CDR3 has 13 residues. CDR3 sequence: CASSTDRTDTQYF. Written as DNA, the CDR3 is TGTGCCAGCAGTACCGACCGCACAGATACGCAGTATTTT.

This clone occurred once. V gene TRBV6-5 combines with J gene TRBJ2-7; no firm D call. The CDR3 covers 13 residues. Germline V gives CDR1 MNHEY, CDR2 SVGAGI. V lost 2 bases and J lost 4, with 9 bases in between. CDR3 amino acids: CASSYGSDYEQYV. DNA of the CDR3: TGTGCCAGCAGTTACGGGTCAGATTACGAGCAGTACGTC.

In its sample, this clone ranks as medium-sized. This chain joins TRBV18 and TRBJ1-3, with D possibly matching TRBD1 (5 bases). V gave up 1 base and J gave up 1 base, with 5 bases separating them. The germline V gene encodes CDR1 KGHSH and CDR2 LQKENI. CDR3 size: 14 residues. The CDR3: CASSPQGSGNTIYF. Here the CDR3 DNA reads TGTGCCAGCTCACCACAGGGGTCTGGAAACACCATATATTTT.

V and J are TRBV4-1 and TRBJ2-1; D remains unclear. Trimming cost V 3 bases and J 8 bases, with 17 bases left between them. Germline V gives CDR1 MGHRA, CDR2 YSYEKL. The CDR3 loop spans 15 amino acids. CDR3 in DNA: TGCGCCAGCAGCCACCTATATAGGCCCGCAGATGAGCAGTTCTTC. Protein sequence: CASSHLYRPADEQFF.

The V call is TRBV6-5, the J call TRBJ1-2, with 9 bases matching TRBD1. The CDR3 has 13 residues. Germline V gene lookup returns CDR1 MNHEY and CDR2 SVGAGI. V dropped 6 bases and J dropped 7; count of bases not matched to a gene: 6. The CDR3 DNA reads as TGTGCCAGCAGGACTACAGGGGGCCTTGGCTACACCTTC. It codes for CASRTTGGLGYTF.